The next 15 T cell receptor beta chains were all read from a single sample in a study of neurological immune-mediated disorders. TCRdb re-called the 5' RACE reads through MiXCR, storing one row per CDR3 protein. The repertoire includes 70,000 to 90,000 distinct CDR3 sequences, approximately 5% of them detected once, and roughly 2.4% sits in the top ten. Sequences were obtained from PBMCs. These receptors were taken from a woman in her twenties or thirties with multiple sclerosis.

Ten or more counts support this clonotype. The J gene is TRBJ2-1, the V gene TRBV27, with 10 bases aligning to TRBD2. Unmatched junction bases numbered 6, after V lost 4 bases and J lost 6 bases. Germline CDR1 and CDR2: MNHEY and SMNVEV (reference sequence). The CDR3 loop spans 15 amino acids. The DNA of the CDR3 is TGTGCCAGCAGTTCCCTAGCGGGAGCCCTCAATGAGCAGTTCTTC. Protein: CASSSLAGALNEQFF.

This clonotype was counted many times. The rearrangement joins TRBV5-6 to TRBJ2-1, with 10 bases lining up with TRBD2. Germline CDR1 reads SGHDT; CDR2 reads YYEEEE. J was trimmed by 2 bases and V by 2 bases; bases with no gene match: 1. The CDR3 is 15 residues long. The CDR3 nucleotides read TGTGCCAGCAGCTTCACTAGCGGGACCTACAATGAGCAGTTCTTC. As protein: CASSFTSGTYNEQFF.

This clonotype is labeled as medium-sized. V and J are TRBV11-1 and TRBJ1-2; 8 nucleotides align to TRBD1. Germline V CDR1 and CDR2: SGHAT, FQDESV (reference sequence). The CDR3 covers 14 residues. Losses at the gene ends were 8 bases for V and 3 bases for J; bases not matched to a gene: 8. The CDR3, as DNA: TGTGCCAGCTCCGGACAGGGCAGCTACTATGGCTACACCTTC. This codes for CASSGQGSYYGYTF.

There are many counts of this clonotype. The chain employs TRBV20-1 and TRBJ2-5; TRBD2 agrees at 10 bases. CDR1 and CDR2 (germline): DFQATT, SNEGSKA (reference sequence). The CDR3 totals 14 residues. After removal of 4 bases from V and 9 bases from J, the junction contained 11 bases not matched to a gene. CDR3 loop: CSAKRLAGGVAQYF. Written as DNA, the CDR3 is TGCAGTGCTAAACGACTAGCGGGCGGGGTGGCCCAGTACTTC.

This clonotype came up many times. The rearrangement uses TRBV5-1 and TRBJ1-2; D possibly corresponds to TRBD1 (5 bases). The CDR3 has 12 residues. Germline V gene data show CDR1 as SGHRS and CDR2 as YFSETQ. Trimming pared 7 bases from V and 2 bases from J, leaving 9 bases between. CDR3 protein: CASSPGNYGYTF. The CDR3, as DNA: TGCGCCAGCTCCCCAGGGAACTATGGCTACACCTTC.

This clonotype was counted ten times or more. The chain is built from TRBV12-3 or TRBV12-4 and TRBJ2-3; the D call may be TRBD1 or TRBD2 (5 bases each). The CDR3 runs 14 residues. The V gene lost 3 bases and the J gene lost 9 bases, with 16 bases spanning the gap. The CDR3 DNA reads as TGTGCCAGCAGTTTCCGAGCCCGGGGCGGGACGCAGTATTTT. Protein: CASSFRARGGTQYF.

This clonotype was observed many times. The rearrangement uses TRBV5-1 and TRBJ2-2; the D gene is possibly TRBD2 (5 bases). This CDR3 has 15 amino acids. Trimming cost V 4 bases and J 4 bases, with 14 bases left between them. Germline loops: CDR1 SGHRS, CDR2 YFSETQ. Here the CDR3 DNA reads TGCGCCAGCAGCCTTACCAGCGGACTCACCGGGGAGCTGTTTTTT. Encoded protein: CASSLTSGLTGELFF.

V is TRBV30 and J is TRBJ1-2; D is undetermined. The V gene's germline CDR1 is GTSNPN and CDR2 SVGIG (reference sequence). This CDR3 contains 13 residues. The germline V and J ends were trimmed by 0 bases and 8 bases, with 13 bases remaining between them. For the CDR3, the DNA is TGTGCCTGGAGTGTTAGAACCAAGGAAGGCTACACCTTC. Its protein is CAWSVRTKEGYTF.

The chain employs TRBV6-5 and TRBJ1-2; D is ambiguous. The V end lost 7 bases, the J end lost 0 bases, and 15 bases lay between the germline ends. Germline-derived CDR1 and CDR2 are MNHEY and SVGAGI. This CDR3 contains 15 residues. The CDR3 loop is CASIGSAFSNYGYTF. The CDR3 coding sequence is TGTGCCAGCATCGGATCGGCCTTCTCTAACTATGGCTACACCTTC.

This clonotype was seen many times. V gene TRBV24-1 combines with J gene TRBJ2-2, with TRBD2 identical over 7 bases. Per the germline V gene, CDR1 is KGHDR and CDR2 is SFDVKD. The V and J ends lost 7 bases and 4 bases, in that order; junction bases with no gene match: 5. The CDR3 covers 14 residues. The CDR3 protein is CATSPRGITGELFF. In nucleotides, the CDR3 is TGTGCCACCAGCCCGCGGGGGATCACCGGGGAGCTGTTTTTT.

This clonotype was counted many times. This chain joins TRBV12-3 or TRBV12-4 and TRBJ2-5; D is tentatively TRBD1 or TRBD2 (5 bases each). The CDR3 length is 15 residues. Trimming took 5 bases from V and 5 from J, leaving 18 bases between them. The CDR3 nucleotides read TGTGCCAGCAGTCTTTGGGCCGGGGCAGGGGAGACCCAGTACTTC. This codes for CASSLWAGAGETQYF.

There are many counts of this clonotype. The chain has TRBV7-2 and TRBJ2-2; D not certain. The CDR3 is 13 residues long. Germline V gene sequence: CDR1 SGHTA, CDR2 FQGNSA. The V end lost 7 bases, the J end lost 4 bases, and 10 bases lay between the germline ends. The CDR3 sequence is CASNLASTGELFF. CDR3 nucleotides: TGTGCCAGCAACTTGGCAAGCACCGGGGAGCTGTTTTTT.

This clonotype was recorded at least ten times. V and J are TRBV12-3 or TRBV12-4 and TRBJ2-5, with D unclear. V was shortened by 3 bases and J by 4 bases, with 12 bases between the two germline ends. The CDR3 contains 14 residues. The CDR3 reads CASSFGRWGETQYF. The CDR3 DNA reads TGTGCCAGCAGTTTCGGACGCTGGGGAGAGACCCAGTACTTC.

This clonotype was observed at least ten times. J is TRBJ1-2 and V is TRBV18; 10 nucleotides align to TRBD1. CDR1 and CDR2 from the germline V gene are KGHSH and LQKENI. This CDR3 has 14 amino acids. V trimming: 4 bases; J trimming: 5 bases; junction bases outside the gene matches: 4. The CDR3 protein is CASSLRTGGYGYTF. The CDR3 nucleotides are TGTGCCAGCTCACTCCGGACAGGGGGGTATGGCTACACCTTC.

This clonotype occurred many times. The chain recombines TRBV5-6 with TRBJ2-3; possible D gene TRBD2, 5 bases. Trimming pared 0 bases from V and 0 bases from J, leaving 8 bases between. This CDR3 region has 15 residues. The germline gives CDR1 SGHDT, CDR2 YYEEEE. CDR3 DNA: TGTGCCAGCAGCTTGGGCCCGGGAAGCACAGATACGCAGTATTTT. It encodes CASSLGPGSTDTQYF. Variable domain in full (rest from reference TRBV5-6 and TRBJ2-3): DAGVTQSPTHLIKTRGQQVTLRCSPKSGHDTVSWYQQALGQGPQFIFQYYEEEERQRGNFPDRFSGHQFPNYSSELNVNALLLGDSALYLCASSLGPGSTDTQYFGPGTRLTVL.